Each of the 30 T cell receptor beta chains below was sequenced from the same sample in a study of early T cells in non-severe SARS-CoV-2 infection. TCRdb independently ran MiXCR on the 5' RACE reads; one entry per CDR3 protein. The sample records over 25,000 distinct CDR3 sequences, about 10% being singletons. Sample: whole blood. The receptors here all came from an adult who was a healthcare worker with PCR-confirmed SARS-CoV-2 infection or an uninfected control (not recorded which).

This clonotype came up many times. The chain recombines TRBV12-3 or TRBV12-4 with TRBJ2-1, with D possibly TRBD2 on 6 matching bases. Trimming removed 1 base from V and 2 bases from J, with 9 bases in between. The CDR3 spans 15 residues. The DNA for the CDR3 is TGTGCCAGCAGTTTAGGGGGGGTAACCTACAATGAGCAGTTCTTC. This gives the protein CASSLGGVTYNEQFF.

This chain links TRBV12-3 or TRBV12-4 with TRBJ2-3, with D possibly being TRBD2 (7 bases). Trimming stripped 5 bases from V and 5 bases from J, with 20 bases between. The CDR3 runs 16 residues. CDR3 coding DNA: TGTGCCAGCAGTCAAACCGGGCCGGGGGGCCTAGATACGCAGTATTTT. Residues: CASSQTGPGGLDTQYF.

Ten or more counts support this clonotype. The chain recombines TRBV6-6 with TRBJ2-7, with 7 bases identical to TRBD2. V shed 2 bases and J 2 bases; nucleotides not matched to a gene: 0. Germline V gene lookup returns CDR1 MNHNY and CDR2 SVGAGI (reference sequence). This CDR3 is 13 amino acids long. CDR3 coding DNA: TGTGCCAGCAGTTACGGGACTACCTACGAGCAGTACTTC. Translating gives CASSYGTTYEQYF.

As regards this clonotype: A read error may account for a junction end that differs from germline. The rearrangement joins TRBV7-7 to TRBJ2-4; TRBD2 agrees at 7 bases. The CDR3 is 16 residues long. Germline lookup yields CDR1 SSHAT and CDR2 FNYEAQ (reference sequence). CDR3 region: CASSRISGEAKNIQYF. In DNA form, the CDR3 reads TGTGCTAGCAGCCGCATAAGCGGGGAAGCCAAAAACATTCAGTACTTC.

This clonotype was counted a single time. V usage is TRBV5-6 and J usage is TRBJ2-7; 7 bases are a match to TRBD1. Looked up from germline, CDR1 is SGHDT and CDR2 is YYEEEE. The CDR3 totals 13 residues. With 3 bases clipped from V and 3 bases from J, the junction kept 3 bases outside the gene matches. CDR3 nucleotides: TGTGCCAGCAGCTACGGGACAGTCTACGAGCAGTACTTC. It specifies CASSYGTVYEQYF.

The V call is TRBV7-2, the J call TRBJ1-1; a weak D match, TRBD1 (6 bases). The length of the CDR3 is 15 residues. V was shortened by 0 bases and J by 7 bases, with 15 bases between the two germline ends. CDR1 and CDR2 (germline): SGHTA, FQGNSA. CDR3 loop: CASSLAGARLIEAFF. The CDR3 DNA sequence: TGTGCCAGCAGCTTAGCGGGGGCGAGGTTAATTGAAGCTTTCTTT.

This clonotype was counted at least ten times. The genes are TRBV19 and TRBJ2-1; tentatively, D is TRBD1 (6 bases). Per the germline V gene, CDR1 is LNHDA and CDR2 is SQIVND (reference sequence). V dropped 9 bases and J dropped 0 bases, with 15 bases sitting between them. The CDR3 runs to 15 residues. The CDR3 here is CASAKTGISYNEQFF. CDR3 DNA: TGTGCCAGCGCCAAAACAGGGATCTCCTACAATGAGCAGTTCTTC.

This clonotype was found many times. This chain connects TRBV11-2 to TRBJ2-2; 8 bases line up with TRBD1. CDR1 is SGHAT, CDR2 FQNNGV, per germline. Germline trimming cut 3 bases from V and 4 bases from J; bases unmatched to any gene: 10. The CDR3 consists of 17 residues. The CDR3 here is CASSLAPGGGSTGELFF. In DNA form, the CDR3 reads TGTGCCAGCAGCTTGGCCCCAGGGGGCGGAAGCACCGGGGAGCTGTTTTTT.

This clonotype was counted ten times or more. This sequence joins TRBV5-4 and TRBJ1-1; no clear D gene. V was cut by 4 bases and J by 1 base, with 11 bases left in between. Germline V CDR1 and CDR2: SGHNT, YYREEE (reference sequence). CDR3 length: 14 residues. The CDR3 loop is CASSQSAANTEAFF. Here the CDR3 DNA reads TGTGCCAGCAGCCAGTCGGCCGCGAACACTGAAGCTTTCTTT.

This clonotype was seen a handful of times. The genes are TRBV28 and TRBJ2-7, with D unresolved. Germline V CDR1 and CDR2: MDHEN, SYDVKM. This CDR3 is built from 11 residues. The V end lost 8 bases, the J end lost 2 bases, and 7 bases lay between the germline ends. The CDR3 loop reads CASFAPYEQYF. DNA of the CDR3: TGTGCCAGCTTCGCCCCCTACGAGCAGTACTTC.

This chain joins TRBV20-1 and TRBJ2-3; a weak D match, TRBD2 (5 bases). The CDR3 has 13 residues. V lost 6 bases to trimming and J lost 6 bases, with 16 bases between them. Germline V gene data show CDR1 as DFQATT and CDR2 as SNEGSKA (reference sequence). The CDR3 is CSAKRQPGDTQYF. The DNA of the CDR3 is TGCAGTGCCAAGCGGCAACCTGGTGATACGCAGTATTTT.

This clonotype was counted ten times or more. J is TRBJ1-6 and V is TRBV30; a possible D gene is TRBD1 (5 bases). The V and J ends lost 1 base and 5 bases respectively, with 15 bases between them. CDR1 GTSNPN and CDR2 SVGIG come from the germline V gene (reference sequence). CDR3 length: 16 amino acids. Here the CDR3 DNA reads TGTGCCTGGAGTGAAGACAGCCGCGCGGATAATTCACCCCTCCACTTT. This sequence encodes CAWSEDSRADNSPLHF.

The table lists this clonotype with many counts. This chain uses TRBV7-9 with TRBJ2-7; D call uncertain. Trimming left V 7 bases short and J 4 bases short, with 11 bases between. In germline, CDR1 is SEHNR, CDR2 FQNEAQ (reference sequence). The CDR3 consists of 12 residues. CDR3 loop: CASTTSLYEQYF. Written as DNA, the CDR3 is TGTGCCAGCACGACGTCCTTGTACGAGCAGTACTTC.

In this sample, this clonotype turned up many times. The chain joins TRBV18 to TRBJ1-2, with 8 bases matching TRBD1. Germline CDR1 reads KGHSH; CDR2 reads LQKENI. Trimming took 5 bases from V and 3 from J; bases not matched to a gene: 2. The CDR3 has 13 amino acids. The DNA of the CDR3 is TGTGCCAGCTCATCGACAGGGGACTATGGCTACACCTTC. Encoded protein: CASSSTGDYGYTF.

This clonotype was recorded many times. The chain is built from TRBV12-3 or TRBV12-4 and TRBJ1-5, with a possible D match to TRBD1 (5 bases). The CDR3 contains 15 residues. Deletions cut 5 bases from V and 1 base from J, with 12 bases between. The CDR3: CASSPQGRSNQPQHF. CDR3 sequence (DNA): TGTGCCAGCAGTCCTCAGGGTAGGAGCAATCAGCCCCAGCATTTT.

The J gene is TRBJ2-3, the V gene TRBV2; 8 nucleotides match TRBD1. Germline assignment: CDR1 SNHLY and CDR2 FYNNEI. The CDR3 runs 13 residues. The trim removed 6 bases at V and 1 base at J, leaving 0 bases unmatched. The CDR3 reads CASRQGGTDTQYF. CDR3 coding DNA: TGTGCCAGCAGACAGGGGGGCACAGATACGCAGTATTTT.

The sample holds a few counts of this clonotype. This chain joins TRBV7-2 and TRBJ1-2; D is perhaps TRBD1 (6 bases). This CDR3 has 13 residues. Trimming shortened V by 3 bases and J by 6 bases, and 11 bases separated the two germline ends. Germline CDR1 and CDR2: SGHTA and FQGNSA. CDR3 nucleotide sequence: TGTGCCAGCAGCTTTCAGGGGCCTGATGGCTACACCTTC. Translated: CASSFQGPDGYTF.

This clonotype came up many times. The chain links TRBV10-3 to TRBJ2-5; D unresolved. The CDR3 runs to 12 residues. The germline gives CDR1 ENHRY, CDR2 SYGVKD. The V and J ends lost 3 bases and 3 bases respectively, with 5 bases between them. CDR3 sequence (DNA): TGTGCCATCAGTGAAGTAGAAGAGACCCAGTACTTC. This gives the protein CAISEVEETQYF.

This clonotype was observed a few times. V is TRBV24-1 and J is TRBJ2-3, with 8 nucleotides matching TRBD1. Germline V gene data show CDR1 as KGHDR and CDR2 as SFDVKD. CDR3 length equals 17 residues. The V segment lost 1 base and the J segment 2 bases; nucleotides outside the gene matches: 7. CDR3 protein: CATSDFGQGWDTDTQYF. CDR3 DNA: TGTGCCACCAGTGATTTCGGACAGGGATGGGACACAGATACGCAGTATTTT.

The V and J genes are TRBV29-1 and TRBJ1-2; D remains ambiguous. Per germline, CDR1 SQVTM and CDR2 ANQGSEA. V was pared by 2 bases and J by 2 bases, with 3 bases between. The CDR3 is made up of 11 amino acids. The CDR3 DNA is TGCAGCGTTGAACAGAACTATGGCTACACCTTC. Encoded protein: CSVEQNYGYTF.

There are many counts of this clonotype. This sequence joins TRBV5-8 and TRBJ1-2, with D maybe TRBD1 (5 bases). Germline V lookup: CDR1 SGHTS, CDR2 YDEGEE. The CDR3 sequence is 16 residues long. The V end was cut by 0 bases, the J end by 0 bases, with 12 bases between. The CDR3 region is CASSLEVGLTNYGYTF. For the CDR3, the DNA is TGTGCCAGCAGCTTGGAGGTGGGACTGACTAACTATGGCTACACCTTC.

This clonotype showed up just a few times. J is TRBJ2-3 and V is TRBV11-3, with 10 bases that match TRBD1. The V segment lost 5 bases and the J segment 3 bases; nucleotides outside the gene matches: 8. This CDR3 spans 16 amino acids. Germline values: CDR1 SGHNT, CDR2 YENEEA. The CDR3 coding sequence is TGTGCCAGCAGCCCCGACAGGGGGCGTTCTACAGATACGCAGTATTTT. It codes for CASSPDRGRSTDTQYF.

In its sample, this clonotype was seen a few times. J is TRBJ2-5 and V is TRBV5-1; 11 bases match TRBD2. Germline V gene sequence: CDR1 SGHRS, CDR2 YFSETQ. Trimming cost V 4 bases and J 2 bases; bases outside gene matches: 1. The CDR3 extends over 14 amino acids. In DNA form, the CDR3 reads TGCGCCAGCAGCCGACTAGCGGGGCAAGAGACCCAGTACTTC. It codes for CASSRLAGQETQYF.

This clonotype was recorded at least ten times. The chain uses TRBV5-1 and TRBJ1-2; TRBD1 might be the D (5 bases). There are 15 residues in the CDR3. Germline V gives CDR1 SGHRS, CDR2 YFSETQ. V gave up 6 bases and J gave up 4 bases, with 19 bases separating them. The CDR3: CASKLGTGEAYGYTF. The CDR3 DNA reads TGCGCCAGCAAGCTCGGGACTGGGGAAGCCTATGGCTACACCTTC.

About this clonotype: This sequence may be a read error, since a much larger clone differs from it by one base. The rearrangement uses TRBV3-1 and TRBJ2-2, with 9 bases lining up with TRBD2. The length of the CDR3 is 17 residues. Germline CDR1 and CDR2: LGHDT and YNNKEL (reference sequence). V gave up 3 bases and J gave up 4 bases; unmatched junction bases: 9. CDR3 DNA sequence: TGTGCCAGCAGCCACGAGCGGGGGGCCATGGGCACCGGGGAGCTGTTTTTT. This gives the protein CASSHERGAMGTGELFF.

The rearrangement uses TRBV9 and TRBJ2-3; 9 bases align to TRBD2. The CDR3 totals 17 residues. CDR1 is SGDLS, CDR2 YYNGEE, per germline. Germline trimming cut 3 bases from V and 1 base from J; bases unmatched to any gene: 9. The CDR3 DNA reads TGTGCCAGCAGCGAGGTCGCGGGGGGGCCTCGCACAGATACGCAGTATTTT. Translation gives CASSEVAGGPRTDTQYF.

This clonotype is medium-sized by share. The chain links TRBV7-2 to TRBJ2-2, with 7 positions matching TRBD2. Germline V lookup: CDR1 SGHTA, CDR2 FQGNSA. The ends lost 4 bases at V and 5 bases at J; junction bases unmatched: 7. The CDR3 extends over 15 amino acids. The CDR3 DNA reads TGTGCCAGCAGCTCCCCGGGGGGAGGGACCGGGGAGCTGTTTTTT. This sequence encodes CASSSPGGGTGELFF.

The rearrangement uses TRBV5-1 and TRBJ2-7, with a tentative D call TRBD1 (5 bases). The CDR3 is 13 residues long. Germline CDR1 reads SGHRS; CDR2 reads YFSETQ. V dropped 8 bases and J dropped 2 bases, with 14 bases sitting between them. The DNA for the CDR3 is TGCGCCAGGGCGATGACAGCTACCTACGAGCAGTACTTC. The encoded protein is CARAMTATYEQYF.

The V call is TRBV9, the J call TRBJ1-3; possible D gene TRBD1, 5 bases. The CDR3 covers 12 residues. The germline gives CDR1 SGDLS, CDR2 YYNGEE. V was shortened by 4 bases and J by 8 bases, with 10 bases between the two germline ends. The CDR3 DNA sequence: TGTGCCAGCAGCCCCAGGGAAGACACCATATATTTT. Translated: CASSPREDTIYF.

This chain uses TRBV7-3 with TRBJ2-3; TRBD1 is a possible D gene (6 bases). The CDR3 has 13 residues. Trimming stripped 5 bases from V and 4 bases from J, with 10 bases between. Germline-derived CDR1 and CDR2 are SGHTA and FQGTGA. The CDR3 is CASSAQGPDTQYF. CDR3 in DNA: TGTGCCAGCAGCGCACAGGGCCCAGATACGCAGTATTTT.